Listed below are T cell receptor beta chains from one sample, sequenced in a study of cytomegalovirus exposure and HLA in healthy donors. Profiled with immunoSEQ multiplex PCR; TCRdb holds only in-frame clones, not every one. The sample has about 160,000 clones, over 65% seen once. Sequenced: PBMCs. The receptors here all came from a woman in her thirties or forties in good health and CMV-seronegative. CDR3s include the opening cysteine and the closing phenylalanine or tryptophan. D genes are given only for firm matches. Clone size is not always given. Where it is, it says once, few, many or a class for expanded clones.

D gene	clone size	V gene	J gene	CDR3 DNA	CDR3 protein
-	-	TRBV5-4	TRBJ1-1	TGTGCCAGCAGCACCCGGGACACCCCTGAAGCTTTCTTT	CASSTRDTPEAFF
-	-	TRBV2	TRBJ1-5	TGTGCCAGCAGTGGGTACAGGGACGTTCAGCCCCAGCATTTT	CASSGYRDVQPQHF
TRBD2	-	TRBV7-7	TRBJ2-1	TGTGCCAGCAGCTCTGGGGGGGTCAACAACCTAAATGAGCAGTTCTTC	CASSSGGVNNLNEQFF
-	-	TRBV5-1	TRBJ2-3	TGCGCCAGCAGCTTGGTCGCAGGGTCAGATACGCAGTATTTT	CASSLVAGSDTQYF
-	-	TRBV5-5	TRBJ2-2	TGTGCCAGCAGCTGGGGACAGAACACCGGGGAGCTGTTTTTT	CASSWGQNTGELFF
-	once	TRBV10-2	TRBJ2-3	TGCGCCAGCGTCGCCGGTGCAGATACGCAGTATTTT	CASVAGADTQYF
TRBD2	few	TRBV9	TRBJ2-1	TGTGCCAGCAGCGCTAGCGGGGGAAACTACAATGAGCAGTTCTTC	CASSASGGNYNEQFF
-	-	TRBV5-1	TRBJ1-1	TGCGCCAGCAGCCGGACAGCAAACGAAGAGTCTTTCTTT	CASSRTANEESFF
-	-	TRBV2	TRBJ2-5	TGTGCCAGCAGATTAAGGGACAACCAAGAGACCCAGTACTTC	CASRLRDNQETQYF
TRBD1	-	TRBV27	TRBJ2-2	TGTGCCAGCAGTTTTAGGGGACAGACGAACACCGGGGAGCTGTTTTTT	CASSFRGQTNTGELFF
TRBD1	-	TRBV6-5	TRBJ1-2	TGTGCCAGCAGGGACAGGGGGTCGGGCTATGGCTACACCTTC	CASRDRGSGYGYTF
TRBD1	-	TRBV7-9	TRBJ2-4	TGTGCCAGCAAGACAGGGGGTGAAGGAAGCATTCAGTACTTC	CASKTGGEGSIQYF
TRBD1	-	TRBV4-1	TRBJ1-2	TGCGCCAGCAGCCACGGGACAGGGTCGGAATATGGCTACACCTTC	CASSHGTGSEYGYTF
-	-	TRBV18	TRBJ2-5	TGTGCCAGCTCAACTTTCGAGGGCAGACAAGAGACCCAGTACTTC	CASSTFEGRQETQYF
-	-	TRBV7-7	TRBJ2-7	TGTGCCAGCAGCTTTGACAGAGGATACGGGCAGTACTTC	CASSFDRGYGQYF
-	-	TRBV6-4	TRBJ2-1	TGTGCCGGACAAGCTGTGGTGAGCTCCTACAATGAGCAGTTCTTC	CAGQAVVSSYNEQFF
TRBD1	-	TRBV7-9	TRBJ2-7	TGTTCCAGCAGCTTAGCATTCGGGACAGCTTCCTACGAGCAGTACTTC	CSSSLAFGTASYEQYF
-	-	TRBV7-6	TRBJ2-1	TGTGCCAGCAGCTCCCTCGGGGAGCAGTTCTTC	CASSSLGEQFF
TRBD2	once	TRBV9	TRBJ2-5	TGTGCCAGCAGCGTAGGAGATAGCGGGGGGCTGCAAGAGACCCAGTACTTC	CASSVGDSGGLQETQYF
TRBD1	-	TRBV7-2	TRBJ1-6	TGTGCCAGCAGCATCACGACAGGGGGCTCGGGTTCACCCCTCCACTTT	CASSITTGGSGSPLHF